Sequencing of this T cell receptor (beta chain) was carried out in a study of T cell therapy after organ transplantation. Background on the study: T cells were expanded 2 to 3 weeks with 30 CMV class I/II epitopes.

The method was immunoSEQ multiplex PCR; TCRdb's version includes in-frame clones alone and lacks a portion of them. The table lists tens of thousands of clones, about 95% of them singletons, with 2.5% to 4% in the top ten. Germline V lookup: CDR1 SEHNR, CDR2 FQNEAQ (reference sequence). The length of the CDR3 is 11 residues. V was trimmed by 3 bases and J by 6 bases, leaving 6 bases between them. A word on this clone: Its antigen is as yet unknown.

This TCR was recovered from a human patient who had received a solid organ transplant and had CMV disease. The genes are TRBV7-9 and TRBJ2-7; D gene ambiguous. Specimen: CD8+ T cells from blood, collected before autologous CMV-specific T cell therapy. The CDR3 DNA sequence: TGTGCCAGCAGCTTTTTAAGCGAGCAGTACTTC. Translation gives CASSFLSEQYF.